This T cell receptor beta chain originates from a study of T cells in Graves' hyperthyroidism and ophthalmopathy. Study at large: Specimen type is peripheral blood, collected at initial diagnosis prior to any treatment.

The TCR beta CDR3 regions underwent amplification using RNA transcripts as the source. An initial round of RT-PCR targeting the TCR CDR3 relied on the HTBI primer set. TCRdb recomputed calls from the multiplex PCR reads with MiXCR, one row per CDR3 protein. The sample yields hundreds of thousands of distinct CDR3 sequences, 15% to 20% seen once. Study-wide findings and caveats: For ophthalmopathy, model prediction preceded onset by a median about six months.

CDR3 length equals 11 residues. Germline assignment: CDR1 MNHNS and CDR2 SASEGT. Trimming stripped 8 bases from V and 6 bases from J, with 10 bases between. About this clonotype: Its specificity is unknown.

The V gene is TRBV6-1, the J gene TRBJ1-1, with D uncertain. Sequencing was done on a sample of blood. This TCR was sampled from a woman aged 25 to 45 with Graves' hyperthyroidism. CDR3: CASGRTAEAFF. The CDR3 nucleotides are TGTGCCAGCGGGAGGACCGCTGAAGCTTTCTTT.